The present T cell receptor beta chain was sequenced within a study of CD8+ T cells in alopecia areata. Study summary: Affected scalp percentage gauged treated patients' severity. Study results and limitations: Tofacitinib significantly decreased scalp clonality and expanded CD8+ clones among top 100.

J was trimmed by 5 bases and V by 4 bases; bases with no gene match: 6. Germline-derived CDR1 and CDR2 are MNHNY and SVGAGI (reference sequence). The CDR3 covers 15 residues. This clone was observed at least ten times. Its antigen is undetermined. The treatment is: oral pan-JAK inhibitor, 5-10 mg twice daily. From alopecia areata patients, lesional scalp punch biopsies and peripheral blood were collected. Extraction and reverse transcription of RNA yielded cDNA as the sequencing template. The protocol was immunoSEQ multiplex PCR, while the TCRdb copy is restricted to in-frame clones and leaves out a portion. The data hold roughly 220,000 clones, with around 66% observed a single time.

The sequencing used CD4+ T cells sorted from blood, collected at approximately week 42, from a patient treated with tofacitinib. The rearrangement uses TRBV6-6 and TRBJ2-3; TRBD2 aligns across 10 bases. The receptor was derived from a human donor with alopecia areata. DNA for the CDR3: TGTGCCAGCAGTTGGAGCGGGGGGGCGGGAGATACGCAGTATTTT. Translating gives CASSWSGGAGDTQYF.